The rows below give T cell receptor beta chains drawn from one sample of a study of shared clonotypes between healthy human individuals. Assay used: immunoSEQ multiplex PCR; TCRdb lists only in-frame clones, some missing. This table holds about 640,000 clones, approximately 75% found once. Input material: memory CD4+ T cells sorted from blood. These receptors came from a woman in her twenties or thirties in good health. The conserved cysteine and the conserved F or W are not part of the CDR3 here. Fields, in order: J gene, V gene, CDR3 protein.

J gene: TRBJ2-3; V gene: TRBV7-9; CDR3 protein: ASRKRESTASTDTQY
J gene: TRBJ2-1; V gene: TRBV7-8; CDR3 protein: ASSLGAGLYNEQF
J gene: TRBJ1-1; V gene: TRBV6-5; CDR3 protein: ASSYSENVGAF
J gene: TRBJ2-2; V gene: TRBV27; CDR3 protein: ASSLSAHTGELF
J gene: TRBJ1-2; V gene: TRBV28; CDR3 protein: ASSFPDRVKGYT
J gene: TRBJ1-4; V gene: TRBV18; CDR3 protein: ASSPRTADNEKLF
J gene: TRBJ2-4; V gene: TRBV6-5; CDR3 protein: ASSFSGQGNIQY
J gene: TRBJ2-2; V gene: TRBV18; CDR3 protein: ASSPLWAEGTGELF
J gene: TRBJ2-3; V gene: TRBV10-2; CDR3 protein: ASSIAGGPIDTQY
J gene: TRBJ2-2; V gene: TRBV2; CDR3 protein: AEGQGDNTGELF
J gene: TRBJ1-2; V gene: TRBV5-1; CDR3 protein: ASSLTQGLSGYT
J gene: TRBJ2-7; V gene: TRBV27; CDR3 protein: ASRFTSGSGFYEQY
J gene: TRBJ2-5; V gene: TRBV10-2; CDR3 protein: ASFPTQTGETQY
J gene: TRBJ1-3; V gene: TRBV21-1; CDR3 protein: ASSKLAGHRNTIY
J gene: TRBJ1-3; V gene: TRBV6-5; CDR3 protein: ASTATGSPGNTIY
J gene: TRBJ2-7; V gene: TRBV9; CDR3 protein: ASSVRGDGDEQY
J gene: TRBJ2-5; V gene: TRBV14; CDR3 protein: ASSQGRRVTQY
J gene: TRBJ2-6; V gene: TRBV6-1; CDR3 protein: ASSGGSGANVLT
J gene: TRBJ1-1; V gene: TRBV14; CDR3 protein: ASSQDKGLRGTEAF
J gene: TRBJ2-2; V gene: TRBV27; CDR3 protein: ASSLSGRNTGELF
J gene: TRBJ1-1; V gene: TRBV4-1; CDR3 protein: ASSQVGGGTEAF
J gene: TRBJ1-1; V gene: TRBV27; CDR3 protein: ASAARPGMGEAF
J gene: TRBJ2-2; V gene: TRBV9; CDR3 protein: ASSAHRGKAPNTGELF
J gene: TRBJ2-5; V gene: TRBV2; CDR3 protein: ASTGLAGGQETQY
J gene: TRBJ1-5; V gene: TRBV5-1; CDR3 protein: ASSLGTSQPQH